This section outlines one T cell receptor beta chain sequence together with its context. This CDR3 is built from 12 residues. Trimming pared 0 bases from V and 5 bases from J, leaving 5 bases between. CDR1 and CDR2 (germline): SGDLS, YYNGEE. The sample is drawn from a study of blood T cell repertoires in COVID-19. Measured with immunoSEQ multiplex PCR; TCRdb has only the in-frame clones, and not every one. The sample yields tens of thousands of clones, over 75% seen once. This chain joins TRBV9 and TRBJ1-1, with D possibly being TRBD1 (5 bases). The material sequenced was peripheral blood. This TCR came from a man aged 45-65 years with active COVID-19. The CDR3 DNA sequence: TGTGCCAGCAGCGTAGAGGGGACTGAAGCTTTCTTT. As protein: CASSVEGTEAFF.